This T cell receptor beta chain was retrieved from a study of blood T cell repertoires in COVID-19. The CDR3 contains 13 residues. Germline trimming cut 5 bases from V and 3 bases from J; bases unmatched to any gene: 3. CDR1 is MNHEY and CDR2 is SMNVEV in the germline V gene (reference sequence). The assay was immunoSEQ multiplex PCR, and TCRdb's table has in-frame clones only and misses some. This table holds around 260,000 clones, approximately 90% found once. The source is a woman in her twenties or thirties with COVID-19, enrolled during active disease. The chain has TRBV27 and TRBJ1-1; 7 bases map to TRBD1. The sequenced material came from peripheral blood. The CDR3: CASSAQGDTEAFF. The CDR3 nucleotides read TGTGCCAGCAGTGCGCAGGGGGACACTGAAGCTTTCTTT.